This TCR beta chain was observed in a study of blood T cell repertoires in COVID-19. This study enrolled people aged roughly 18 to 89 from about two dozen US geographic areas. Participants' reported clinical history set cohort assignment. Cohort 3 recovered donors had two negative PCRs, clearance, or symptom resolution. CDR1 and CDR2 (germline): SNHLY, FYNNEI. The CDR3 sequence is 16 residues long. Between the trimmed V and J ends, which lost 5 bases and 0 bases, there was a span of 11 bases. Produced via immunoSEQ multiplex PCR; TCRdb's table is partial and in-frame only. The profile shows about 270,000 clones, just over 85% of them singletons.

Sequenced input: PBMCs or T cells enriched from blood (not recorded which). This TCR came from a man younger than 30 who had recovered from COVID-19. This chain joins TRBV2 and TRBJ2-6; D unclear. Written as DNA, the CDR3 is TGTGCCAGCAGTCCAACAGCAAGCTCTGGGGCCAACGTCCTGACTTTC. Translated: CASSPTASSGANVLTF.